The present entry profiles one TCR beta chain with its context. Its cognate antigen is unknown. cDNA libraries of TCR beta carried unique molecular identifiers. When about 0.95 to 10 million T cells were used, they gave 500,000 or so cDNA molecules. TCRdb recomputed calls from the PCR reads with MiXCR, one row per CDR3 protein. Of some 690,000 distinct CDR3 sequences in the sample, just under 30% are singletons; the top ten hold more than 0.45%. The sample originates from a study of post-analysis software for immune sequencing data. Across the whole study: Both relapsing-remitting and secondary progressive multiple sclerosis featured among the disease courses, as did progressive-relapsing multiple sclerosis. General study results and limits: Samples from one preparation batch, clustered by F measure, grouped strongly together. With TRBV5-6, TRBV5-1 and TRBV20-1 included, about five TRBV segments were more frequent in patients than in controls.

V shed 5 bases, J shed 2 bases, and the junction held 10 bases outside the gene matches. Per the germline V gene, CDR1 is SGHTA and CDR2 is FQGNSA. The CDR3 runs 16 residues. The chain couples TRBV7-2 to TRBJ2-7, with 9 bases lining up with TRBD2. This TCR was sampled from a girl under 18 with multiple sclerosis. The sample comprised blood. CDR3 protein: CASSPPGGGGTYEQYF. The CDR3 region has the DNA TGTGCCAGCAGCCCCCCCGGCGGGGGGGGAACCTACGAGCAGTACTTC. The full variable domain, rest sourced from reference TRBV7-2 and TRBJ2-7, is GAGVSQSPSNKVTEKGKDVELRCDPISGHTALYWYRQSLGQGLEFLIYFQGNSAPDKSGLPSDRFSAERTGGSVSTLTIQRTQQEDSAVYLCASSPPGGGGTYEQYFGPGTRLTVT.